The rows below give T cell receptor beta chains drawn from one sample of a study of blood T cell repertoires in COVID-19. Method: immunoSEQ multiplex PCR; TCRdb's copy keeps in-frame clones and lacks some. The table records 150,000 to 200,000 clones, around nine tenths of them present only once. The sample consisted of peripheral blood. The receptors come from a human donor in a cohort sampled during active COVID-19. The CDR3 runs from the conserved cysteine through the conserved F or W. Each record gives: J gene, clone size, V gene, D gene, CDR3 DNA, CDR3 protein. The D gene is left open where the match is weak. The size of a clone is reported for some rows only, either as once, few or many, or as a class for expanded clones.

TRBJ1-6,once,TRBV15,.,TGTGCCACCAGCAGGGACCCCAGGGGTGTAAATTCACCCCTCCACTTT,CATSRDPRGVNSPLHF
TRBJ2-4,.,TRBV3-1/TRBV3-2,.,TGTGCCAGCAGCCCTTCGCGCCTCGGACTAGCCAAAAACATTCAGTACTTC,CASSPSRLGLAKNIQYF
TRBJ2-7,.,TRBV5-5,.,TGTGCCAGCAGCTTGTTTGCCGGGAGCCACGAGCAGTACTTC,CASSLFAGSHEQYF
TRBJ1-5,.,TRBV30,TRBD1,TGTGCCTGGGGGACAGGGGGCACTCAGCCCCAGCATTTT,CAWGTGGTQPQHF
TRBJ2-7,.,TRBV19,TRBD2,TGTGCCAGTAGGCGGACTAGCGGAGGCTACGAGCAGTACTTC,CASRRTSGGYEQYF
TRBJ2-1,.,TRBV18,TRBD1,TGTGCCAGCTCACCGGGACAGGGATTCTACAATGAGCAGTTCTTC,CASSPGQGFYNEQFF
TRBJ2-7,.,TRBV6-6,TRBD2,TGTGCCAGCTCATTCGAGGGCAGCGGGAGTGGTTCCGAGCAGTACTTC,CASSFEGSGSGSEQYF
TRBJ2-7,.,TRBV27,.,TGTGCCAGCAGCGTCGCCGGACACAGATCCTACGAGCAGTACTTC,CASSVAGHRSYEQYF
TRBJ2-1,.,TRBV30,TRBD2,TGTGCCTGGAATGGACTAGCGGGAGGGTCAACCGATGAGCAGTTCTTC,CAWNGLAGGSTDEQFF
TRBJ2-7,.,TRBV28,.,TGTGCCAGCAGTTTAATCCTACAAAACAGGGAGGGACACGAGCAGTACTTC,CASSLILQNREGHEQYF
TRBJ2-7,.,TRBV6-5,.,TGTGCCAGCAGACCACCCGGGTTTAGCTCCTACGAGCAGTACTTC,CASRPPGFSSYEQYF
TRBJ2-7,.,TRBV15,.,TGTGCCACCAGCAGAGATAGGGGATGGGAGCAGTACTTC,CATSRDRGWEQYF
TRBJ2-7,.,TRBV13,TRBD2,TGTGCCAGCAGCTTAAGTTTAGCGGGAGGGCCGACGCCCTACGAGCAGTACTTC,CASSLSLAGGPTPYEQYF
TRBJ2-3,.,TRBV9,TRBD2,TGTGCCAGCAGCGTAGACCAAGGGACTAGCGGATCAGATACGCAGTATTTT,CASSVDQGTSGSDTQYF
TRBJ2-3,.,TRBV19,.,TGTGCCAGTAGCACCCACAGGGTAGATACGCAGTATTTT,CASSTHRVDTQYF
TRBJ1-2,.,TRBV14,.,TGTGCCAGCAGCCAAGAGTGGGCCGGGAATGGCTACACCTTC,CASSQEWAGNGYTF
TRBJ2-7,.,TRBV6-5,TRBD2,TGTGCCAGCAGAGCCGGGACTAGCGGGAATTACGAGCAGTACTTC,CASRAGTSGNYEQYF
TRBJ1-5,.,TRBV7-3,.,TGTGCCAGCAGCTTATCGGGTGACGGCAATCAGCCCCAGCATTTT,CASSLSGDGNQPQHF
TRBJ1-6,.,TRBV27,TRBD1,TGTGCCAGCAGTGGCGCCGGGACAGCTAATTCACCCCTCCACTTT,CASSGAGTANSPLHF
TRBJ2-3,.,TRBV10-3,TRBD2,TGTGCCATCAGTTGGCTAGCGGGTGACACAGATACGCAGTATTTT,CAISWLAGDTDTQYF
TRBJ1-1,few,TRBV28,TRBD1,TGTGCCAGCAGTTACCACAGGGGGCGGAACTCTGAAGCTTTCTTT,CASSYHRGRNSEAFF
TRBJ2-7,.,TRBV9,.,TGTGCCAGCAGCGTAGAAGGGAGTTCATACGAGCAGTACTTC,CASSVEGSSYEQYF
TRBJ1-6,few,TRBV10-3,.,TGTGCCATCAGTGAGCAGGCTTACTCCTATAATTCACCCCTCCACTTT,CAISEQAYSYNSPLHF
TRBJ1-2,.,TRBV30,.,TGTGCCTGGAGCGTAATGGAGGCGGGTGGCTACACCTTC,CAWSVMEAGGYTF
TRBJ1-5,.,TRBV28,.,TGTGCCAGCAGCGGCAGGGGCTTTCAGCCCCAGCATTTT,CASSGRGFQPQHF
TRBJ2-7,.,TRBV5-6,.,TGTGCCAGCAGCTTGCTGTCCGGGGCCTACGAGCAGTACTTC,CASSLLSGAYEQYF
TRBJ2-7,once,TRBV28,.,TGTGCCAGCCTTGGGCAGGGTGGGATTTACGAGCAGTACTTC,CASLGQGGIYEQYF
TRBJ1-1,.,TRBV7-8,.,TGTGCCAGCAGCTTAAAGTGGAGGGGCACTGAAGCTTTCTTT,CASSLKWRGTEAFF
TRBJ1-6,.,TRBV19,TRBD1,TGTGCCAGTAGTATACCGGGACAGGGGCCTAATTCACCCCTCCACTTT,CASSIPGQGPNSPLHF
TRBJ2-7,.,TRBV9,.,TGTGCCAGCAGCGTAAGGGACTCCTCTCCCTACGAGCAGTACTTC,CASSVRDSSPYEQYF
TRBJ1-3,few,TRBV11-2,TRBD1,TGTGCCAGCAGCCCCTTCCGACAGGGTACTGGAAACACCATATATTTT,CASSPFRQGTGNTIYF
TRBJ1-6,.,TRBV27,.,TGTGCCAGCAGTTTACGTGGGGGGGGAGTAGGCTATAATTCACCCCTCCACTTT,CASSLRGGGVGYNSPLHF
TRBJ1-6,.,TRBV11-2,TRBD1,TGTGCCAGCAGCCCGACAGGGGGTTGGGGTTCACCCCTCCACTTT,CASSPTGGWGSPLHF
TRBJ1-2,.,TRBV2,.,TGTGCCAGCAGTGAAAGGGGCACCTACTATGGCTACACCTTC,CASSERGTYYGYTF
TRBJ1-1,.,TRBV10-3,.,TGTGCCATCAGTGAGACAGGGTCCGGGACTGAAGCTTTCTTT,CAISETGSGTEAFF
TRBJ1-1,.,TRBV11-3,.,TGTGCCAGCAGCTTAACGAAGGGGGACACTGAAGCTTTCTTT,CASSLTKGDTEAFF
TRBJ2-5,.,TRBV4-1,.,TGCGCCAGCAGCCCTAGACTGGGACCTCAGGGGGAGACCCAGTACTTC,CASSPRLGPQGETQYF
TRBJ1-2,.,TRBV6-5,.,TGTGCCGGCTCAGGACAGCCTTATGGCTACACCTTC,CAGSGQPYGYTF
TRBJ1-5,.,TRBV28,.,TGTGCCAGCAGTTACGGTCTTGCTCCCCAGCATTTT,CASSYGLAPQHF
TRBJ2-7,few,TRBV28,TRBD1,TGTGCCAGCAGCTATACCCAGTGGACAGGGAACGAGCAGTACTTC,CASSYTQWTGNEQYF
TRBJ1-4,.,TRBV9,.,TGTGCCAGCAGCGTAGGAGCTGGTGGAGGGTTAGGGACTAATGAAAAACTGTTTTTT,CASSVGAGGGLGTNEKLFF
TRBJ1-5,once,TRBV28,.,TGTGCCAGCAGTTTTCCGAGGGGGGGTAGTAGCAATCAGCCCCAGCATTTT,CASSFPRGGSSNQPQHF
TRBJ1-2,few,TRBV10-2,.,TGCGCCAGCAGTCGGAGGGGCGACTATGGCTACACCTTC,CASSRRGDYGYTF
TRBJ2-3,.,TRBV7-7,TRBD2,TGTGCTAGCAGCTCCGCCCCGACACTAGCGGGAGGAATAGATACGCAGTATTTT,CASSSAPTLAGGIDTQYF
TRBJ2-5,.,TRBV5-5,.,TGTGCCAGCAGCCGTTCAGACCCGTCGCACGGGGGGACCCAGTACTTC,CASSRSDPSHGGTQYF
TRBJ1-1,.,TRBV24-1,TRBD1,TGTGCCACCAGGGGACAGGGGGAGAACACTGAAGCTTTCTTT,CATRGQGENTEAFF
TRBJ2-1,once,TRBV5-1,.,TGCGCCAGCAGCTTGGGGAGGGATGGGCACAATGAGCAGTTCTTC,CASSLGRDGHNEQFF
TRBJ2-5,once,TRBV6-1,.,TGTGCCAGCAGTGAAGTACGAGTCTTGGAGACCCAGTACTTC,CASSEVRVLETQYF
TRBJ2-5,.,TRBV30,.,TGTGCCTGGAGTGTAGCCAGGCGAGAGACCCAGTACTTC,CAWSVARRETQYF
TRBJ2-1,.,TRBV5-1,.,TGCGCCAGCAGACTAGACCCCCAAGGCAATGAGCAGTTCTTC,CASRLDPQGNEQFF
TRBJ2-7,.,TRBV5-1,TRBD1,TGCGCCAGCAGCTCGAGACTGACAGGGGAAGGCGAGCAGTACTTC,CASSSRLTGEGEQYF
TRBJ2-7,once,TRBV2,TRBD1,TGTGCCAGCAGGGGACAGGGAAATCGGAGCGCCTACGAGCAGTACTTC,CASRGQGNRSAYEQYF
TRBJ1-2,.,TRBV7-8,TRBD1,TGTGCCAGCAGCAAAAACAGGGGATCTGGCTACACCTTC,CASSKNRGSGYTF
TRBJ2-7,.,TRBV6-2/TRBV6-3,.,TGTGCCAGCAGTCTCCGGGCCTACGAGCAGTACTTC,CASSLRAYEQYF
TRBJ2-5,.,TRBV9,TRBD2,TGTGCCAGCAGCGTAGGGTTAGGACTAGCGGGAGGGGAAGAGACCCAGTACTTC,CASSVGLGLAGGEETQYF